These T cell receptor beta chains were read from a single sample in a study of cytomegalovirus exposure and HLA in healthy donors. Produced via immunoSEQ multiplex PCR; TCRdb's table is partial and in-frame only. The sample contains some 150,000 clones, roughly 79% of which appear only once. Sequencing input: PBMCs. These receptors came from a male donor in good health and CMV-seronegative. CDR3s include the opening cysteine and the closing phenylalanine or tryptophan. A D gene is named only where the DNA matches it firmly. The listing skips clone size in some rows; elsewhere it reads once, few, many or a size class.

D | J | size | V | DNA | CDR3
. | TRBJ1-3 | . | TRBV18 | TGTGCCAGCTCACCCTTGGAGGGCCGCGCCGGAAACACCATATATTTT | CASSPLEGRAGNTIYF
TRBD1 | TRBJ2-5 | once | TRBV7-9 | TGTGCCAGCAGCTCTCCGACAGGGGGCTACGAGACCCAGTACTTC | CASSSPTGGYETQYF
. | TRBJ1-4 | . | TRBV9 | TGTGCCAGCAGCAGTGGGGGGACCCTGGGGCAAGAAAAACTGTTTTTT | CASSSGGTLGQEKLFF
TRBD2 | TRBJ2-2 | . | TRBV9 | TGTGCCAGCAGCGTAGGAGCGGGGGGTAACACCGGGGAGCTGTTTTTT | CASSVGAGGNTGELFF
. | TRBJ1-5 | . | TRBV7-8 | TGTGCCAGCAGCCTCCGGGGGGGGGTTCAGCCCCAGCATTTT | CASSLRGGVQPQHF
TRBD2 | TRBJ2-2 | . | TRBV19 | TGTGCCAGTACCCCTGCGGGGGGCGCCTTCGTTGGCGGGGAGCTGTTTTTT | CASTPAGGAFVGGELFF
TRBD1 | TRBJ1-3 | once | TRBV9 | TGTGCCAGCAGCGTTGGGACAGGGGACTTCTTCTCTGGAAACACCATATATTTT | CASSVGTGDFFSGNTIYF
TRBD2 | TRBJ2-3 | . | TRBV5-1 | TGCGCCAGCAGCTTCCGAAGCGGGGGAGGCGCAGATACGCAGTATTTT | CASSFRSGGGADTQYF
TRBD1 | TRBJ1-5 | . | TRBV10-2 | TGCGCCAGCACCAAGGACAGGGGACAGCCCCAGCATTTT | CASTKDRGQPQHF
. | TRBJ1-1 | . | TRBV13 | TGTGCCAGCAGCCCTCGACAGACGGCTGAAGCTTTCTTT | CASSPRQTAEAFF
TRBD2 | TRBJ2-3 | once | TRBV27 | TGTGCCAGCAGTTTATCTAGCGGGGGGGCATGGGATACGCAGTATTTT | CASSLSSGGAWDTQYF
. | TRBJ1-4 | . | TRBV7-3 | TGTGCCAGCAGCTTAACGGAGGGTGAAAAACTGTTTTTT | CASSLTEGEKLFF
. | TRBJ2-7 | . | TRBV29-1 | TGCAGCGTTGTCATTGCACACTCCTACGAGCAGTACTTC | CSVVIAHSYEQYF
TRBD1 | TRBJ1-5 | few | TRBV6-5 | TGTGCCAGCAGACGACAGGGAAACGGTCAGCCCCAGCATTTT | CASRRQGNGQPQHF
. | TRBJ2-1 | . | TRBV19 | TGTGCCAGTAGTATAGGGAGCTCCTACAATGAGCAGTTCTTC | CASSIGSSYNEQFF
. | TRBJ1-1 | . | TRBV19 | TGTGCCAGTAGTATAGATCACGGCAGGATCTCGACATCCACTGAAGCTTTCTTT | CASSIDHGRISTSTEAFF
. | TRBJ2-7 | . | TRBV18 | TGTGCCAGCTCACCGGGCAGGTCCTACGAGCAGTACTTC | CASSPGRSYEQYF
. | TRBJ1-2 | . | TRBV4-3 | TGCGCCAGCAGCCAATTGGCCATGTCGAACTATGGCTACACCTTC | CASSQLAMSNYGYTF
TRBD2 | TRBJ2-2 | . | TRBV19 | TGTGCCAGTAGTATTCTAGCGGGGGGCTCCACCGGGGAGCTGTTTTTT | CASSILAGGSTGELFF
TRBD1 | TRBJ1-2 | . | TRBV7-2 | TGTGCCAGCAGCTTAGGGGGACAGGGCTACACCTTC | CASSLGGQGYTF
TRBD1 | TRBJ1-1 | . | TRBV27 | TGTGCCAGCAGTTTTACAGGGGGCACTGAAGCTTTCTTT | CASSFTGGTEAFF
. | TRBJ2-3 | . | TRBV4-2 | TGTGCCAGCAGCCAAGATCTCCTAGCGACAGATACGCAGTATTTT | CASSQDLLATDTQYF
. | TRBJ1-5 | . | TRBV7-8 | TGTGCAAGCAGCTTGGGGGCAGGGTCATATAGCAATCAGCCCCAGCATTTT | CASSLGAGSYSNQPQHF
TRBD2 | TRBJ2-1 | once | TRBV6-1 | TGTGCCAGCAGTAAGCTAGCGGGGGGCGGGGATGAGCAGTTCTTC | CASSKLAGGGDEQFF
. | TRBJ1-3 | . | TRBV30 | TGTGCCTGGAGCGGCCTGACAGGCTCTGGAAACACCATATATTTT | CAWSGLTGSGNTIYF
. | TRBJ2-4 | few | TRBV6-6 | TGTGCCAGCAGCAACCCCCCCCAGTCCGTTCAGTACTTC | CASSNPPQSVQYF
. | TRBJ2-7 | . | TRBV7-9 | TGTGCCAGCAGCGCTCGCGCGGGGACAGTGAGCTACGAGCAGTACTTC | CASSARAGTVSYEQYF
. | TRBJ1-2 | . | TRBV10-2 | TGCGCCAGCAGTGAGTACGGGAACTATGGCTACACCTTC | CASSEYGNYGYTF
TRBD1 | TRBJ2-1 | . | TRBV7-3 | TGTGCCAGCAGCTCCACCGGGGACAGATACAATGAGCAGTTCTTC | CASSSTGDRYNEQFF
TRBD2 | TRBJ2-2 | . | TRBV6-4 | TGTGCCAGCGGGACTAGCGACACCGGGGAGCTGTTTTTT | CASGTSDTGELFF
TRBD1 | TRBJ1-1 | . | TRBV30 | TGTGCCTGGAACCGACAGGGGTTGAACACTGAAGCTTTCTTT | CAWNRQGLNTEAFF
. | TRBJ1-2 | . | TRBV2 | TGTGCCAGCAGTGAATATACGGCGGCGATAAGGGGGGGCTACACCTTC | CASSEYTAAIRGGYTF
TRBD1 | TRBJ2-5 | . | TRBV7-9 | TGTGCCAGCAGCTCGACGACAGGGGCTAGAGAGACCCAGTACTTC | CASSSTTGARETQYF
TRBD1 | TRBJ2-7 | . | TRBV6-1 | TGTGCCAGCAGTGGAGGACAGGGGGGTTACGAGCAGTACTTC | CASSGGQGGYEQYF
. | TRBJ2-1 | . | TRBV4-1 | TGCGCCAGCAGCCGAACTCCATCACTCGAGAGACAGCTAAATTACAATGAGCAGTTCTTC | CASSRTPSLERQLNYNEQFF
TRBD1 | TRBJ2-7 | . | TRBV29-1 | TGCAGCGTTGCACAGGGGGCGAGCTCCTACGAGCAGTACTTC | CSVAQGASSYEQYF
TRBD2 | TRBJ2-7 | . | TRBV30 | TGTGCCTGGGGGGGAGGGGACCGCTACGAGCAGTACTTC | CAWGGGDRYEQYF
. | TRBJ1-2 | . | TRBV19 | TGTGCCAGTAGTACCTCCGGGGAAGCTAACTATGGCTACACCTTC | CASSTSGEANYGYTF
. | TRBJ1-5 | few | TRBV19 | TGTGCCAGTAGTTTGGGCAGAAATCAGCCCCAGCATTTT | CASSLGRNQPQHF
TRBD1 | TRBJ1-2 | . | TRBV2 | TGTGCCAGCAATGGAGGGGGCAACTATGGCTACACCTTC | CASNGGGNYGYTF
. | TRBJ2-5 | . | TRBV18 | TGTGCCAGCTCAGTACAAGAGACCCAGTACTTC | CASSVQETQYF
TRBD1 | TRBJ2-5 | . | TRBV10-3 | TGTGCCATCAGTGAGTCGAAAGGGGGCGAAGTGTCCCAGTACTTC | CAISESKGGEVSQYF
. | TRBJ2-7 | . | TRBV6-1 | TGTGCCAGCAGAGACAGGTACCACGAGCAGTACTTC | CASRDRYHEQYF
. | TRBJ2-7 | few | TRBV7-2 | TGTGCCAGCAGCTTAGCTGCGAGCTACGAGCAGTACTTC | CASSLAASYEQYF
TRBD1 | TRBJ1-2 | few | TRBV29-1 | TGCAGCGTCAAAGGACAGGGAGGCTATGGCTACACCTTC | CSVKGQGGYGYTF
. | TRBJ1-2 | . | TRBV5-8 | TGTGCCAGCAGCTTAAGTTTAGGGGCAGGGCCGAACTATGGCTACACCTTC | CASSLSLGAGPNYGYTF
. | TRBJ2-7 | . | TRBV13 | TGTGCCAGCAGCCTCATTGGCGGGGGCACCTACGAGCAGTACTTC | CASSLIGGGTYEQYF
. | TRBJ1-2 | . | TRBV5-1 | TGCGCCAGCAGCTTGAGGTCACGGCCAGGGAATGGCTACACCTTC | CASSLRSRPGNGYTF
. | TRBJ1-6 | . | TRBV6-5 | TGTGCCAGCAGTGGACAGCTCGGGCGTTCACCCCTCCACTTT | CASSGQLGRSPLHF
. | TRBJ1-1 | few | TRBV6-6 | TGTGCCAGCACCCCCGGCGGGCGAGGTACTGAAGCTTTCTTT | CASTPGGRGTEAFF
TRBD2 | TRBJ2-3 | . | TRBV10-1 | TGCGCCAGCAGTGGGACTAGCGGGGGAAGGGCAGATACGCAGTATTTT | CASSGTSGGRADTQYF
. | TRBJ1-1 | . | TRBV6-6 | TGTGCCAGCAGCCGGGTGGCGGTGAACACTGAAGCTTTCTTT | CASSRVAVNTEAFF
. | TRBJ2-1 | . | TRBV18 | TGTGCCAGCTCGCTCGGGTTGGGTAATGAGCAGTTCTTC | CASSLGLGNEQFF
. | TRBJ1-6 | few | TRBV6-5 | TGTGCCAGCAGTTACTCAGGGGGTTTATATAATTCACCCCTCCACTTT | CASSYSGGLYNSPLHF
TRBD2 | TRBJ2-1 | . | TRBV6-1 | TGTGCCAGTACACTAGCGGGGGGTTCCTACAATGAGCAGTTCTTC | CASTLAGGSYNEQFF
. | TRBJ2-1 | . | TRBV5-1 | TGCGCCAGCAGCTTGGAAGGGGCGACCTACAATGAGCAGTTCTTC | CASSLEGATYNEQFF
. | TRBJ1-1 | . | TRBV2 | TGTGCCAGCAGTCTACAGGTAAACACTGAAGCTTTCTTT | CASSLQVNTEAFF